What follows are 14 T cell receptor beta chains derived from one specimen sequenced in a study of blood T cells in healthy people across ages. It was with a sample-barcoded 5' primer and a J-beta primer mix that a second PCR of roughly 7 to 12 cycles was run. MiXCR was run by TCRdb on the 5' RACE reads, yielding one entry per CDR3 protein. The top ten clones hold over 2% of a sample with about 2 million distinct CDR3 sequences, around half of them seen once. Sequencing used blood. The receptors were gathered from a woman aged 40 to 49 in good health.

This sequence joins TRBV13 and TRBJ2-5; 9 nucleotides line up with TRBD2. The CDR3 contains 16 residues. CDR1 is PRHDT, CDR2 FYEKMQ, per germline (reference sequence). With 3 bases clipped from V and 2 bases from J, the junction kept 7 bases outside the gene matches. The CDR3 nucleotides are TGTGCCAGCAGCTTGCCGACTAGCGGAAATCAAGAGACCCAGTACTTC. Translated, it gives CASSLPTSGNQETQYF. Together with reference TRBV13 and TRBJ2-5, the CDR3 gives the full variable domain: AAGVIQSPRHLIKEKRETATLKCYPIPRHDTVYWYQQGPGQDPQFLISFYEKMQSDKGSIPDRFSAQQFSDYHSELNMSSLELGDSALYFCASSLPTSGNQETQYFGPGTRLLVL.

This clonotype has more than one count but fewer than ten. CDR3 loop: CASSLGTGINEQYF. In nucleotides, the CDR3 is TGTGCCAGCAGTTTGGGGACAGGGATCAACGAGCAGTACTTC. The chain links TRBV12-3 or TRBV12-4 to TRBJ2-7; 9 bases agree with TRBD1. The CDR3 has 14 residues. The V and J ends lost 3 bases and 5 bases, in that order; junction bases with no gene match: 5.

This clonotype was found many times. This chain connects TRBV20-1 to TRBJ2-1; D is possibly TRBD1 (5 bases). V was clipped by 4 bases and J by 8 bases, with 15 bases between them. Germline values: CDR1 DFQATT, CDR2 SNEGSKA (reference sequence). The CDR3 has 13 amino acids. The DNA for the CDR3 is TGCAGTGCTACCTATCCTTCAGGGTATGAGCAGTTCTTC. It is translated as CSATYPSGYEQFF.

This clonotype has more than one count but fewer than ten. An end of the junction does not agree with germline; a read error may underlie this. The rearrangement links TRBV2 to TRBJ2-7, with 8 bases lining up with TRBD1. Germline lookup yields CDR1 SNHLY and CDR2 FYNNEI. The CDR3 is 14 amino acids. The CDR3 protein is CASSEGTGSYEQYF. Here the CDR3 DNA reads TGTGCCAGCAGCGAAGGGACAGGCTCCTACGAGCAGTACTTC.

The rearrangement joins TRBV28 to TRBJ2-5, with 7 bases that match TRBD1. J lost 5 bases, V lost 3 bases, and 12 bases had no gene match. The CDR3 is 16 residues long. Germline lookup yields CDR1 MDHEN and CDR2 SYDVKM. The CDR3 DNA reads TGTGCCAGCAGTTTGAAATTGACAGGGATCGTGGAGACCCAGTACTTC. Its translation is CASSLKLTGIVETQYF.

This clonotype was seen a single time. Just one base apart from a much larger clone, this may be a read error. The J gene is TRBJ2-1, the V gene TRBV7-8, with 12 bases fitting TRBD2. The CDR3 contains 16 residues. The J segment lost 13 bases and the V segment lost 5 bases, leaving 15 bases of the junction unmatched. Germline CDR1 is SGHVS and CDR2 is FQNEAQ. CDR3 DNA: TGTGCCAGCAGCCTAACTAGCGGGGGGTCCCAAGAGACCCAGTTCTTC. It specifies CASSLTSGGSQETQFF.

This chain links TRBV4-1 with TRBJ2-1, with 14 positions matching TRBD2. The J call is uncertain, as TRBJ2-7 better fits the DNA end. The CDR3 loop spans 17 amino acids. Germline CDR1 MGHRA, CDR2 YSYEKL. This CDR3 is CASSFMTGLAGDNEQYF. The DNA of the CDR3 is TGCGCCAGCAGCTTTATGACGGGACTAGCGGGGGACAATGAGCAGTACTTC.

This clonotype was picked up a small number of times. The CDR3 DNA reads TGTGCCAGCACCCCAGGAGGGGAATCCTACGAGCAGTACTTC. Protein sequence: CASTPGGESYEQYF. The rearrangement links TRBV27 to TRBJ2-7; possible D gene TRBD2, 6 bases. The V and J ends lost 7 bases and 1 base respectively, with 14 bases between them. Germline V CDR1 and CDR2: MNHEY, SMNVEV (reference sequence). The length of the CDR3 is 14 residues.

The V call is TRBV5-1, the J call TRBJ2-5; D possibly matches TRBD1 or TRBD2 (5 bases each). Trimming left V 3 bases short and J 4 bases short, with 16 bases between. This CDR3 has 15 residues. Germline values: CDR1 SGHRS, CDR2 YFSETQ. CDR3 amino acids: CASSSSGTPRETQYF. The CDR3, as DNA: TGCGCCAGCAGCTCTAGTGGGACCCCAAGAGAGACCCAGTACTTC.

Only a few counts were recorded for this clonotype. The CDR3 coding sequence is TGTGCCAGCAGTATTGGACAGGGGGCTAGTTCCTACAATGAGCAGTTCTTC. Protein sequence: CASSIGQGASSYNEQFF. The J gene is TRBJ2-1, the V gene TRBV12-3 or TRBV12-4; 11 bases line up with TRBD1. V was clipped by 5 bases and J by 1 base; unmatched bases: 7. The CDR3 consists of 17 residues.

J is TRBJ2-1 and V is TRBV4-1; D remains unclear. CDR1 and CDR2 from the germline V gene are MGHRA and YSYEKL. There are 16 residues in the CDR3. The V end lost 7 bases, the J end lost 0 bases, and 16 bases lay between the germline ends. CDR3 residues: CASTKDPRFSYNEQFF. The CDR3 DNA reads TGCGCCAGCACTAAAGACCCTCGATTCTCCTACAATGAGCAGTTCTTC.

In DNA, the CDR3 is TGTGCCAGCAGCGGGGGACAGGGGAGCCCCTACGAGCAGTACTTC. Translation: CASSGGQGSPYEQYF. V usage is TRBV9 and J usage is TRBJ2-7, with TRBD1 matching over 10 bases. Germline values: CDR1 SGDLS, CDR2 YYNGEE. This CDR3 is 15 amino acids long. The ends lost 3 bases at V and 2 bases at J; junction bases unmatched: 5.

V is TRBV28 and J is TRBJ1-5; a weak D match, TRBD1 (5 bases). This CDR3 comprises 17 residues. V lost 7 bases and J lost 1, with 20 bases in between. Per the germline V gene, CDR1 is MDHEN and CDR2 is SYDVKM. The CDR3 here is CASKEGSVRGSNQPQHF. CDR3 DNA: TGTGCCAGCAAGGAGGGGTCCGTCCGGGGGAGCAATCAGCCCCAGCATTTT.

The V call is TRBV15, the J call TRBJ2-3, with 9 bases that match TRBD2. V shed 2 bases, J shed 2 bases, and the junction held 8 bases outside the gene matches. The CDR3 has 17 residues. Germline-derived CDR1 and CDR2 are LNHNV and YYDKDF (reference sequence). CDR3 coding DNA: TGTGCCACCAGCAGATCTCCTATAGCGGGGGCCACAGATACGCAGTATTTT. This gives the protein CATSRSPIAGATDTQYF. Complete variable domain (other parts from reference TRBV15 and TRBJ2-3): DAMVIQNPRYQVTQFGKPVTLSCSQTLNHNVMYWYQQKSSQAPKLLFHYYDKDFNNEADTPDNFQSRRPNTSFCFLDIRSPGLGDTAMYLCATSRSPIAGATDTQYFGPGTRLTVL.